The 23 T cell receptor beta chains reported below all come from one sample, sequenced in a study of cytomegalovirus exposure and HLA in healthy donors (dated by TCRdb to the late 2010s). Libraries were constructed by the immunoSEQ multiplex PCR assay. A mixture of 60 forward primers for TCR Vbeta segments and 13 reverse primers for TCR Jbeta segments was used in the multiplex PCR. In TCRdb, the immuneACCESS table is reduced to in-frame sequences with V and J assigned. These tables do not hold every clone; where another copy was compared, an unresolved V gene accounts for under half, and the others remain unexplained. For this sample the table gives 150,000 to 200,000 clones, of which roughly 72% were detected only once. The ten largest clonotypes hold about 2% of the sample. The sequenced material came from PBMCs. All receptors derive from a woman aged 30 to 39 in good health and CMV-seropositive.

As DNA, the CDR3 is TGTGCCAGCAGATTAGGACAGGGCACTGAAGCTTTCTTT. It is translated as CASRLGQGTEAFF. The gene calls are TRBV27 and TRBJ1-1; TRBD1 matches 8 bases. This CDR3 contains 13 residues. Germline CDR1 is MNHEY and CDR2 is SMNVEV (reference sequence). Trimming cost V 6 bases and J 4 bases; bases outside gene matches: 4.

The chain combines TRBV7-8 with TRBJ2-5; no clear D. Trimming stripped 4 bases from V and 0 bases from J, with 12 bases between. This CDR3 is 15 amino acids long. From germline, CDR1 is SGHVS and CDR2 FQNEAQ. Here the CDR3 reads CASSSQTGYQETQYF. The CDR3 DNA reads TGTGCCAGCAGCTCTCAGACTGGGTACCAAGAGACCCAGTACTTC. The whole variable domain, filled in from reference TRBV7-8 and TRBJ2-5, reads GAGVSQSPRYKVAKRGQDVALRCDPISGHVSLFWYQQALGQGPEFLTYFQNEAQLDKSGLPSDRFFAERPEGSVSTLKIQRTQQEDSAVYLCASSSQTGYQETQYFGPGTRLLVL.

The V gene is TRBV5-1, the J gene TRBJ2-3, with D perhaps matching TRBD1 (5 bases). This CDR3 is built from 17 residues. Trimming took 1 base from V and 1 from J, leaving 16 bases between them. Per the germline V gene, CDR1 is SGHRS and CDR2 is YFSETQ. CDR3 in amino acids: CASSLNEASGRTDTQYF. DNA for the CDR3: TGCGCCAGCAGCTTGAACGAAGCCTCAGGGCGCACAGATACGCAGTATTTT.

This chain joins TRBV12-5 and TRBJ1-5, with TRBD1 as a possible D gene (5 bases). CDR1 is LGHNT and CDR2 is FRNRAP in the germline V gene. The CDR3 contains 16 residues. Trimming stripped 6 bases from V and 2 bases from J, with 17 bases between. The CDR3 spells CASGPGGGWGNQPQHF. CDR3 nucleotides: TGTGCTAGTGGCCCGGGGGGGGGTTGGGGCAATCAGCCCCAGCATTTT.

This sequence joins TRBV2 and TRBJ2-7, with TRBD2 matching over 11 bases. From germline, CDR1 is SNHLY and CDR2 FYNNEI. J gave up 3 bases and V 11 bases, and 6 bases lay outside the gene matches. This CDR3 contains 13 residues. CDR3 protein: CAGAGTSGYEQYF. DNA of the CDR3: TGTGCCGGGGCCGGGACTAGCGGCTACGAGCAGTACTTC.

The chain has TRBV5-1 and TRBJ1-5; no reliable D call. CDR1 SGHRS and CDR2 YFSETQ come from the germline V gene. The CDR3 runs to 14 residues. Trimming stripped 4 bases from V and 10 bases from J, with 18 bases between. CDR3 loop: CASSPDGPGGPQHF. DNA of the CDR3: TGCGCCAGCAGCCCTGACGGCCCGGGTGGACCCCAGCATTTT. Using reference TRBV5-1 and TRBJ1-5 for the parts outside the CDR3, the full variable domain is KAGVTQTPRYLIKTRGQQVTLSCSPISGHRSVSWYQQTPGQGLQFLFEYFSETQRNKGNFPGRFSGRQFSNSRSEMNVSTLELGDSALYLCASSPDGPGGPQHFGDGTRLSIL.

The rearrangement joins TRBV4-3 to TRBJ2-4; 11 nucleotides match TRBD1. V shed 4 bases and J 7 bases; nucleotides not matched to a gene: 3. The germline CDR1 and CDR2 sequences are LGHNA and YSLEER. The CDR3 is 14 amino acids. Here the CDR3 DNA reads TGCGCCAGCAGCCCTGGGACAGGGGGGAACATTCAGTACTTC. Its translation: CASSPGTGGNIQYF.

This sequence joins TRBV4-3 and TRBJ1-2; no clear D. This CDR3 spans 15 amino acids. Per the germline V gene, CDR1 is LGHNA and CDR2 is YSLEER. V was shortened by 3 bases and J by 8 bases, with 19 bases between the two germline ends. The CDR3 bases are TGCGCCAGCAGCCACGGTTTTGAGGGTAGCGGGGGCTACACCTTC. Translation gives CASSHGFEGSGGYTF.

The chain links TRBV10-3 to TRBJ2-2; TRBD2 matches 11 bases. The CDR3 is 17 amino acids. The trim removed 2 bases at V and 5 bases at J, leaving 7 bases unmatched. CDR1 is ENHRY and CDR2 is SYGVKD in the germline V gene. CDR3 protein: CAISERLAGGGTGELFF. The CDR3, as DNA: TGTGCCATCAGTGAGAGGCTAGCGGGGGGAGGAACCGGGGAGCTGTTTTTT.

This chain uses TRBV6-5 with TRBJ2-7, with 10 bases matching TRBD1. The CDR3 covers 14 residues. V lost 5 bases and J lost 6; bases outside the gene matches: 7. Germline V gives CDR1 MNHEY, CDR2 SVGAGI. This CDR3 reads CASSLRDRGREQYF. In nucleotides, the CDR3 is TGTGCCAGCAGTCTCCGGGACAGGGGCCGCGAGCAGTACTTC.

V is TRBV5-4 and J is TRBJ1-6; D remains unclear. The germline gives CDR1 SGHNT, CDR2 YYREEE (reference sequence). This CDR3 spans 14 amino acids. The ends were cut back, 1 base at V and 4 bases at J, with 6 bases in the middle. In DNA, the CDR3 is TGTGCCAGCAGCTTGCGCGGGTATAATTCACCCCTCCACTTT. Translation gives CASSLRGYNSPLHF.

V is TRBV5-1 and J is TRBJ2-5; 9 bases match TRBD1. The V gene end was trimmed by 6 bases and the J gene end by 5 bases; junction bases not matched to a gene: 8. The CDR3 runs to 14 residues. Germline-derived CDR1 and CDR2 are SGHRS and YFSETQ. This chain's CDR3 is CASTKDRGLETQYF. The CDR3 DNA sequence: TGCGCCAGCACCAAGGACAGGGGCCTGGAGACCCAGTACTTC. Using reference TRBV5-1 and TRBJ2-5 for the parts outside the CDR3, the full variable domain is KAGVTQTPRYLIKTRGQQVTLSCSPISGHRSVSWYQQTPGQGLQFLFEYFSETQRNKGNFPGRFSGRQFSNSRSEMNVSTLELGDSALYLCASTKDRGLETQYFGPGTRLLVL.

This rearrangement joins TRBV9 to TRBJ1-3; 8 bases match TRBD1. The CDR3 is 15 amino acids. Germline assignment: CDR1 SGDLS and CDR2 YYNGEE. J lost 0 bases, V lost 2 bases, and 1 base had no gene match. The chain's CDR3 is CASSVTGGSGNTIYF. The CDR3 nucleotides read TGTGCCAGCAGCGTTACAGGGGGCTCTGGAAACACCATATATTTT. The whole variable domain, remainder taken from reference TRBV9 and TRBJ1-3, is DSGVTQTPKHLITATGQRVTLRCSPRSGDLSVYWYQQSLDQGLQFLIQYYNGEERAKGNILERFSAQQFPDLHSELNLSSLELGDSALYFCASSVTGGSGNTIYFGEGSWLTVV.

The chain couples TRBV10-3 to TRBJ2-6, with unresolved D. Per germline, CDR1 ENHRY and CDR2 SYGVKD. This CDR3 region has 17 residues. Deletions cut 7 bases from V and 0 bases from J, with 16 bases between. The CDR3 sequence: CAITPHATLSGANVLTF. The CDR3 bases are TGTGCCATCACCCCCCATGCGACTCTCTCTGGGGCCAACGTCCTGACTTTC.

This clone has just one count. This sequence joins TRBV7-9 and TRBJ2-3, with a tentative D call TRBD2 (6 bases). V was clipped by 4 bases and J by 0 bases, with 11 bases between them. Looked up from germline, CDR1 is SEHNR and CDR2 is FQNEAQ (reference sequence). This CDR3 spans 15 amino acids. CDR3 in DNA: TGTGCCAGCAGCTCCTGGGGGACTAGCACAGATACGCAGTATTTT. It encodes CASSSWGTSTDTQYF.

V usage is TRBV28 and J usage is TRBJ1-2; 9 positions match TRBD1. In germline, CDR1 is MDHEN, CDR2 SYDVKM. The CDR3 consists of 15 residues. Losses at the gene ends were 6 bases for V and 2 bases for J; bases not matched to a gene: 7. CDR3 sequence (DNA): TGTGCCAGCAGCCTAAGACAGGGGGAAAACTATGGCTACACCTTC. This encodes CASSLRQGENYGYTF.

The chain links TRBV2 to TRBJ1-2; the D gene is possibly TRBD1 (6 bases). Germline values: CDR1 SNHLY, CDR2 FYNNEI. The V and J ends lost 7 bases and 5 bases respectively, with 14 bases between them. The length of the CDR3 is 13 residues. CDR3 coding DNA: TGTGCCAGCACCGAACAGGGCGTTTATGGCTACACCTTC. Protein sequence: CASTEQGVYGYTF.

The chain carries TRBV11-3 and TRBJ2-7, with TRBD1 matching 8 bases. The length of the CDR3 is 14 residues. Germline CDR1 SGHNT, CDR2 YENEEA. V lost 1 base and J lost 5; bases outside the gene matches: 4. As DNA, the CDR3 is TGTGCCAGCAGCTTAGGCGACAGGGGCCACGAGCAGTACTTC. Translation gives CASSLGDRGHEQYF.

V usage is TRBV27 and J usage is TRBJ2-7, with a tentative D call TRBD1 (6 bases). The CDR3 is 15 amino acids. With 6 bases removed from V and 0 bases from J, the gap between germline ends came to 15 bases. Germline lookup yields CDR1 MNHEY and CDR2 SMNVEV (reference sequence). CDR3 loop: CASSFTGLSSYEQYF. In DNA, the CDR3 is TGTGCCAGCAGCTTTACAGGGTTAAGCTCCTACGAGCAGTACTTC.

V and J are TRBV5-1 and TRBJ2-7, with TRBD1 identical over 9 bases. With 2 bases clipped from V and 3 bases from J, the junction kept 3 bases outside the gene matches. CDR1 and CDR2 from the germline V gene are SGHRS and YFSETQ. The CDR3 extends over 14 amino acids. As DNA, the CDR3 is TGCGCCAGCAGCTTAGGGACAGGGTACTACGAGCAGTACTTC. This encodes CASSLGTGYYEQYF.

This rearrangement joins TRBV5-1 to TRBJ2-2; D may be TRBD2 (5 bases). CDR1 is SGHRS and CDR2 is YFSETQ in the germline V gene. The CDR3 is made up of 17 amino acids. Trimming stripped 3 bases from V and 0 bases from J, with 15 bases between. CDR3 DNA sequence: TGCGCCAGCAGCTCCCTCGGCCGGGAATCGAACACCGGGGAGCTGTTTTTT. Its translation: CASSSLGRESNTGELFF.

The chain couples TRBV20-1 to TRBJ2-1; D ambiguous. CDR3 size: 11 residues. Between the trimmed V and J ends, which lost 2 bases and 7 bases, there was a span of 6 bases. Germline V gene data show CDR1 as DFQATT and CDR2 as SNEGSKA (reference sequence). CDR3 in amino acids: CSARLGNEQFF. DNA for the CDR3: TGCAGTGCTAGACTCGGGAATGAGCAGTTCTTC.

The rearrangement joins TRBV21-1 to TRBJ2-2; the table calls TRBD2, which could not be checked here. TRBV21-1 is classified as a pseudogene. The CDR3 runs 18 residues. In DNA, the CDR3 is TGTGCCAGCATTCTCGACGGGGGAGGGAGAATAAACACCGGGGAGCTGTTTTTT. Encoded protein: CASILDGGGRINTGELFF.